The T cell receptor beta chain described here comes from a study of T-cell reconstitution after alpha-beta-depleted transplantation in children. Germline CDR1 and CDR2: SGHRS and YFSETQ. V was cut by 0 bases and J by 3 bases, with 15 bases left in between. CDR3 length: 16 amino acids. Unique molecular identifiers featured in how the TCRbeta library was prepared. TCRdb independently ran MiXCR on the PCR reads; one entry per CDR3 protein. The profile shows approximately 640,000 distinct CDR3 sequences, around 17% of them singletons. V is TRBV5-1 and J is TRBJ1-2; D remains ambiguous. Sequenced here: PBMCs from the stem cell graft donor, sampled from the stem cell graft. This TCR came from a human donor who donated a stem cell graft to a child with acute myeloid leukemia. The CDR3, as DNA: TGCGCCAGCAGCTTGGCCGAGACACCGCGGGACTATGGCTACACCTTC. It codes for CASSLAETPRDYGYTF. Drawing the rest from reference TRBV5-1 and TRBJ1-2, the complete variable domain is KAGVTQTPRYLIKTRGQQVTLSCSPISGHRSVSWYQQTPGQGLQFLFEYFSETQRNKGNFPGRFSGRQFSNSRSEMNVSTLELGDSALYLCASSLAETPRDYGYTFGSGTRLTVV.